This T cell receptor (beta chain) was identified during a study of CD8 T cells in Susac syndrome. A quantity of roughly 0.5 to 1 ug RNA underwent reverse transcription using random hexamers. TCRdb redid the calling of the immunoSEQ multiplex PCR reads with MiXCR, one entry per CDR3 protein. The data contain roughly 150,000 distinct CDR3 sequences, nearly 97% of them singletons. Germline-derived CDR1 and CDR2 are LNHDA and SQIVND (reference sequence). CDR3 length: 14 amino acids. Trimming stripped 5 bases from V and 4 bases from J, with 14 bases between. Input material: CD8+ T cells from PBMCs. This TCR derives from a human donor with multiple sclerosis. The rearrangement joins TRBV19 to TRBJ1-2, with D possibly matching TRBD1 (6 bases). CDR3 sequence (DNA): TGTGCCAGTAGTTCAGGAGGGGGAGCCTATGGCTACACCTTC. As protein: CASSSGGGAYGYTF. Variable domain in full (rest from reference TRBV19 and TRBJ1-2): DGGITQSPKYLFRKEGQNVTLSCEQNLNHDAMYWYRQDPGQGLRLIYYSQIVNDFQKGDIAEGYSVSREKKESFPLTVTSAQKNPTAFYLCASSSGGGAYGYTFGSGTRLTVV.